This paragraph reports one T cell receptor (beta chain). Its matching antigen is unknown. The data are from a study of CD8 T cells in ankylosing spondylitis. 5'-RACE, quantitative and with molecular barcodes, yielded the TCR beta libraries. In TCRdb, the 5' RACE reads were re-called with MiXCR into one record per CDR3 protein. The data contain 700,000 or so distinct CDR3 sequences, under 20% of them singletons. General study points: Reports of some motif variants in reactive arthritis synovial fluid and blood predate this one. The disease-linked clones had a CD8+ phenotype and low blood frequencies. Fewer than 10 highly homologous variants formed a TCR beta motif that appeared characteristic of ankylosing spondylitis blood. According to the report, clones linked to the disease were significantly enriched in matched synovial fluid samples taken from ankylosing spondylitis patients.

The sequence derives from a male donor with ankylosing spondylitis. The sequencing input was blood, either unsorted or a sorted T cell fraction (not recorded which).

As DNA, the CDR3 is TGTGCCAGCAGTTTTGGTTACTACGAGCAGTACTTC. Translation: CASSFGYYEQYF. This rearrangement joins TRBV28 to TRBJ2-7; D gene uncertain. Germline CDR1 MDHEN, CDR2 SYDVKM. Trimming removed 3 bases at V and 3 bases at J, with 6 bases between. The CDR3 extends over 12 amino acids.